The 5 T cell receptor beta chains in this list originate from one sample, sequenced in a study of identifying expanded T cells in peripheral blood. The table came from immunoSEQ multiplex PCR; TCRdb's copy has only in-frame clones and leaves some out. The repertoire holds approximately 90,000 clones, with approximately 91% as singletons. The specimen was blood. These receptors were taken from a person between 18 and 69 years old in good health.

The chain has TRBV7-2 and TRBJ1-6, with 8 bases fitting TRBD1. The germline CDR1 and CDR2 sequences are SGHTA and FQGNSA. V shed 1 base, J shed 8 bases, and the junction held 4 bases outside the gene matches. This CDR3 is 15 amino acids long. The CDR3 spells CASSLGTGFYSPLHF. The CDR3, as DNA: TGTGCCAGCAGCTTAGGGACAGGGTTTTATTCACCCCTCCACTTT. The full variable domain, in which reference TRBV7-2 and TRBJ1-6 provide the parts outside the CDR3, is GAGVSQSPSNKVTEKGKDVELRCDPISGHTALYWYRQSLGQGLEFLIYFQGNSAPDKSGLPSDRFSAERTGGSVSTLTIQRTQQEDSAVYLCASSLGTGFYSPLHFGNGTRLTVT.

The rearrangement links TRBV19 to TRBJ2-1; perhaps TRBD1 as D (6 bases). Germline lookup yields CDR1 LNHDA and CDR2 SQIVND (reference sequence). There are 14 residues in the CDR3. Trimming took 8 bases from V and 0 from J, leaving 11 bases between them. CDR3 protein: CASHRGSSYNEQFF. The CDR3 nucleotides are TGTGCCAGTCATAGGGGGTCCTCCTACAATGAGCAGTTCTTC.

The chain is built from TRBV9 and TRBJ2-1; 10 bases fit TRBD2. V was pared by 0 bases and J by 7 bases, with 4 bases of the junction left unmatched. Germline lookup yields CDR1 SGDLS and CDR2 YYNGEE. The CDR3 covers 15 residues. The CDR3 loop reads CASSVVSGGTNEQFF. The CDR3 region has the DNA TGTGCCAGCAGCGTAGTTAGCGGGGGGACGAATGAGCAGTTCTTC.

The chain combines TRBV6-5 with TRBJ1-1; no clear D. V gave up 5 bases and J gave up 5 bases, with 15 bases separating them. The V gene's germline CDR1 is MNHEY and CDR2 SVGAGI. The CDR3 length is 14 residues. The CDR3 protein is CASSSPRDGTEAFF. The CDR3 coding sequence is TGTGCCAGCAGTAGTCCGAGAGACGGGACTGAAGCTTTCTTT.

The chain recombines TRBV9 with TRBJ2-1, with 7 nucleotides matching TRBD2. The CDR3 totals 17 residues. Germline V gene lookup returns CDR1 SGDLS and CDR2 YYNGEE. Germline trimming cut 3 bases from V and 6 bases from J; bases unmatched to any gene: 15. CDR3 region: CASSGRQASGILNEQFF. In DNA, the CDR3 is TGTGCCAGCAGCGGACGGCAGGCCAGCGGGATTCTCAATGAGCAGTTCTTC.